Following are 10 T cell receptor beta chains from one sample sequenced in a study of Graves' ophthalmopathy and Graves' hyperthyroidism. CDR3 regions of TCR beta were amplified from RNA transcripts. First-round RT-PCR relied on HTBI primers, and a second-round multiplex PCR came next. In TCRdb, the multiplex PCR reads were re-called with MiXCR into one record per CDR3 protein. This table has about 500,000 distinct CDR3 sequences, under 45% appearing once. The sample comprised peripheral blood or thyroid tissue (not recorded which). The receptors derive from an adult man with Graves' hyperthyroidism.

This clonotype has more than one count but fewer than ten. The J gene is TRBJ1-2, the V gene TRBV30; maybe TRBD1 (5 bases). CDR3 length equals 12 residues. V was trimmed by 2 bases and J by 8 bases, leaving 12 bases between them. Germline V gene sequence: CDR1 GTSNPN, CDR2 SVGIG (reference sequence). CDR3 loop: CAWSQGRDGYTF. As DNA, the CDR3 is TGTGCCTGGAGTCAAGGCAGGGACGGCTACACCTTC.

V gene TRBV7-9 combines with J gene TRBJ1-1; D is ambiguous. From germline, CDR1 is SEHNR and CDR2 FQNEAQ (reference sequence). The CDR3 totals 15 residues. V was trimmed by 1 base and J by 4 bases, leaving 13 bases between them. The CDR3 sequence is CASSLEGSIFTEAFF. The CDR3 bases are TGTGCCAGCAGCTTAGAAGGGTCCATTTTCACTGAAGCTTTCTTT.

The chain recombines TRBV20-1 with TRBJ1-2; 8 bases map to TRBD1. Germline CDR1 is DFQATT and CDR2 is SNEGSKA (reference sequence). After removal of 6 bases from V and 6 bases from J, the junction contained 15 bases not matched to a gene. This CDR3 comprises 15 residues. This CDR3 reads CSASSPKTGDHGYTF. CDR3 DNA: TGCAGTGCCAGCTCACCGAAGACAGGGGACCATGGCTACACCTTC.

This clonotype has ten or more counts. V is TRBV7-9 and J is TRBJ2-7; 9 bases line up with TRBD1. The germline CDR1 and CDR2 sequences are SEHNR and FQNEAQ (reference sequence). The CDR3 has 16 residues. Trimming at V came to 2 bases and at J to 3 bases, leaving 8 bases not matched to a gene. CDR3 residues: CASSLLWDRENYEQYF. CDR3 sequence (DNA): TGTGCCAGCAGCTTACTTTGGGACAGGGAGAACTACGAGCAGTACTTC.

Notes on this clonotype: A much bigger clone sits one base away, suggesting this may be a read error. No conserved phenylalanine or tryptophan ends this CDR3, so it is likely a read error. The CDR3 bases are TGTGCCACCAGTCTTGAGACCGGGTATTCGTTCTACCAGCCCCAGCATCTT. Translated: CATSLETGYSFYQPQHL. V and J are TRBV24-1 and TRBJ1-5, with D uncertain. V was trimmed by 6 bases and J by 7 bases, leaving 24 bases between them. The CDR3 sequence is 17 residues long. In germline, CDR1 is KGHDR, CDR2 SFDVKD.

This rearrangement joins TRBV29-1 to TRBJ2-1; tentative D call: TRBD2 (6 bases). V was pared by 1 base and J by 4 bases, with 14 bases between. This CDR3 region has 15 residues. Germline assignment: CDR1 SQVTM and CDR2 ANQGSEA. The CDR3 reads CSVEGEAGSYNEQFF. The CDR3 DNA reads TGCAGCGTTGAAGGGGAGGCAGGGTCGTACAATGAGCAGTTCTTC.

About this clonotype itself: The junction does not match germline at one end; this may be a read error. The chain recombines TRBV7-8 with TRBJ2-3; 11 nucleotides align to TRBD2. Germline CDR1 and CDR2: SGHVS and FQNEAQ. The CDR3 runs to 15 residues. The CDR3 is CANSFGTSGSVTQYF. CDR3 bases: TGTGCCAACAGCTTCGGGACTAGCGGCTCAGTTACGCAGTATTTT.

This clonotype has more than one count but fewer than ten. V and J are TRBV18 and TRBJ2-7; unclear D gene. V lost 9 bases and J 3 bases, leaving 12 bases between the germline ends. This CDR3 is 12 amino acids long. Germline loops: CDR1 KGHSH, CDR2 LQKENI. The CDR3 DNA reads TGTGCCAGTTCGACTGATTTCTACGAGCAGTACTTC. Translated: CASSTDFYEQYF.

This chain joins TRBV19 and TRBJ1-1, with D perhaps matching TRBD1 (5 bases). V was cut by 2 bases and J by 2 bases, with 15 bases left in between. Germline assignment: CDR1 LNHDA and CDR2 SQIVND (reference sequence). This CDR3 region has 16 residues. In DNA, the CDR3 is TGTGCCAGTAGTATAATGTGGGGGATCGTAAACACTGAAGCTTTCTTT. Protein: CASSIMWGIVNTEAFF. The full variable domain, completed using reference TRBV19 and TRBJ1-1, is DGGITQSPKYLFRKEGQNVTLSCEQNLNHDAMYWYRQDPGQGLRLIYYSQIVNDFQKGDIAEGYSVSREKKESFPLTVTSAQKNPTAFYLCASSIMWGIVNTEAFFGQGTRLTVV.

This chain uses TRBV4-3 with TRBJ2-7; 9 bases agree with TRBD1. The germline V gene has CDR1 LGHNA and CDR2 YSLEER. The CDR3 is made up of 16 amino acids. The ends lost 0 bases at V and 5 bases at J; junction bases unmatched: 8. CDR3 nucleotide sequence: TGCGCCAGCAGCCAAGAAACCGGGACAGGGTACCACGAGCAGTACTTC. Translating it yields CASSQETGTGYHEQYF.